This TCR beta chain was obtained from a study of blood T cell repertoires in COVID-19. Libraries were prepared by immunoSEQ multiplex PCR; TCRdb keeps only in-frame clonotypes and omits some of them. The sample lists a few hundred thousand clones, 65% to 90% occurring once. The V gene's germline CDR1 is GTSNPN and CDR2 SVGIG (reference sequence). Between the trimmed V and J ends, which lost 2 bases and 7 bases, there was a span of 12 bases. The CDR3 runs 13 residues. Sequencing was performed on PBMCs or T cells enriched from blood (not recorded which). The receptor comes from a man younger than 45 who had recovered from COVID-19. The chain combines TRBV30 with TRBJ1-5; a possible D gene is TRBD1 (6 bases). The CDR3 here is CAWSYRVLQPQHF. The CDR3 DNA reads TGTGCCTGGAGTTACAGGGTGCTACAGCCCCAGCATTTT.